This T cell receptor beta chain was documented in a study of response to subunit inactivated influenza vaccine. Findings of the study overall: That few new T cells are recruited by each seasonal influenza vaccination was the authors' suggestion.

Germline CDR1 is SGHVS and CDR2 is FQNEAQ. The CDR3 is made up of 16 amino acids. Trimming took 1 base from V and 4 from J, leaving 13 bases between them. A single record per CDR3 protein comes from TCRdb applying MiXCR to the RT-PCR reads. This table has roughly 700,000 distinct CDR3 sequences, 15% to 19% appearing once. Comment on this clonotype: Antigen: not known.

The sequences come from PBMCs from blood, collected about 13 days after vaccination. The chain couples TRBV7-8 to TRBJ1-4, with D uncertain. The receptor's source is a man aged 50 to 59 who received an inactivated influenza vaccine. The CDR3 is CASSLGKPVCNEKLFF. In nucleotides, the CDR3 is TGTGCCAGCAGCTTAGGGAAGCCGGTTTGTAATGAAAAACTGTTTTTT.